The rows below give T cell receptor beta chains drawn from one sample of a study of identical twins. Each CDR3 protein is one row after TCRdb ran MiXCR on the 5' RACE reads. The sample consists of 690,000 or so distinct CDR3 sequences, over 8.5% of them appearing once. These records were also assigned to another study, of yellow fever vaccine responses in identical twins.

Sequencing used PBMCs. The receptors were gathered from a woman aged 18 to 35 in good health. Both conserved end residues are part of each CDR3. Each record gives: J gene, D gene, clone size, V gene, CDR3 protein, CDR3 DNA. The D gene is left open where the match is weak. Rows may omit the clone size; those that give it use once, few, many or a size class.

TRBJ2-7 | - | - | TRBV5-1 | CASSWLGATDYEQYF | TGCGCCAGCAGCTGGTTGGGGGCCACCGACTACGAGCAGTACTTC
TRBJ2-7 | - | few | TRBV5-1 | CASTSQGIEQYF | TGCGCCAGCACATCCCAGGGGATCGAGCAGTACTTC
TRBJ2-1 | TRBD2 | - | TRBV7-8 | CASSSFSGSSYNEQFF | TGTGCCAGCAGTTCCTTCAGCGGGAGCTCCTACAATGAGCAGTTCTTC
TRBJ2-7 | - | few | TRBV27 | CASSDRQYPYEQYF | TGTGCCAGCAGTGACAGGCAGTATCCCTACGAGCAGTACTTC
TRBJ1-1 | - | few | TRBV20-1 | CSARDPGKLEAFF | TGCAGTGCTAGAGACCCAGGCAAACTGGAAGCTTTCTTT
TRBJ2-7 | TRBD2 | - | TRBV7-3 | CASSLTALAGGISYEQYF | TGTGCCAGCAGCTTAACGGCTCTAGCGGGGGGGATCTCCTACGAGCAGTACTTC
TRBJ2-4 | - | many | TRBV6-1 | CASRGTEGVSSVQYF | TGTGCCAGCAGGGGGACTGAGGGAGTGTCTTCCGTTCAGTACTTC
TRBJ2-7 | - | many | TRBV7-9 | CASSGHFHSYEQYF | TGTGCCAGCAGCGGACATTTTCACTCCTACGAGCAGTACTTC
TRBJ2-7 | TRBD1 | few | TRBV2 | CASSEVWDRDSGEQYF | TGTGCCAGCAGTGAAGTTTGGGACAGGGATTCAGGCGAGCAGTACTTC
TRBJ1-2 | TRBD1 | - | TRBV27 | CASSSDREAYGYTF | TGTGCCAGCAGTTCTGACAGGGAGGCCTATGGCTACACCTTC
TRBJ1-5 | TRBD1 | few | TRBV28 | CASGQGTGGVHPNQPQHF | TGTGCCAGCGGGCAAGGGACAGGGGGCGTCCACCCCAATCAGCCCCAGCATTTT
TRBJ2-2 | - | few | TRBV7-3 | CASSLTRGGDTGELFF | TGTGCCAGCAGCTTAACCAGGGGCGGCGACACCGGGGAGCTGTTTTTT
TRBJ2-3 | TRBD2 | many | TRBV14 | CASSPGTSDYTDTQYF | TGTGCCAGCAGCCCTGGGACTAGCGACTACACAGATACGCAGTATTTT
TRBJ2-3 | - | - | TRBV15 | CATSRGERSTDTQYF | TGTGCCACCAGCAGAGGTGAGCGGAGCACAGATACGCAGTATTTT
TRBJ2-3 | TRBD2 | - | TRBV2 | CASSELGTSGSLSTDTQYF | TGTGCCAGCAGTGAACTCGGGACTAGCGGTTCCCTGAGCACAGATACGCAGTATTTT
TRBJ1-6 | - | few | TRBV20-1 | CSAKIPRALDSPLHF | TGCAGTGCTAAAATTCCCCGGGCCCTAGATTCACCCCTCCACTTT
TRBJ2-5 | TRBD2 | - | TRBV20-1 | CSAPPVGLASETQYF | TGCAGTGCCCCCCCGGTGGGACTAGCGTCAGAGACCCAGTACTTC
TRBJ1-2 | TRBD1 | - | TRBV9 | CASSPTGTGLGYTF | TGTGCCAGCAGCCCCACCGGGACAGGGCTCGGCTACACCTTC
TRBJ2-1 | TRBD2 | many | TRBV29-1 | CSVEDPLAVDNEQFF | TGCAGCGTTGAAGACCCGCTAGCGGTGGACAATGAGCAGTTCTTC
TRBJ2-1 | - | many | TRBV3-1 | CASSRTTDWGGDEQFF | TGTGCCAGCAGTCGTACGACGGACTGGGGCGGGGATGAGCAGTTCTTC
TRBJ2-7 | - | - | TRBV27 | CASSRDQTENHEQYF | TGTGCCAGCAGTCGAGACCAGACCGAGAACCACGAGCAGTACTTC
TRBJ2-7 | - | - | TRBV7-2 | CASSLSLWGNEQYF | TGTGCCAGCAGCTTATCCCTATGGGGGAACGAGCAGTACTTC
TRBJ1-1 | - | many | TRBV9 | CASSPSNTEAFF | TGTGCCAGCAGCCCCTCGAACACTGAAGCTTTCTTT
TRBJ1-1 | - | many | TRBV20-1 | CSAGTGRLRAEAFF | TGCAGTGCTGGAACCGGGAGACTAAGAGCTGAAGCTTTCTTT
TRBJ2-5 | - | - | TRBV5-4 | CASSSGTRGQTQYF | TGTGCCAGCAGCTCCGGGACAAGGGGCCAGACCCAGTACTTC
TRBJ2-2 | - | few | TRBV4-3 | CASSPSRVNGELFF | TGCGCCAGCAGCCCTTCTAGAGTTAACGGGGAGCTGTTTTTT
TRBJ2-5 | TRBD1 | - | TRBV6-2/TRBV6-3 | CASSSPITGATQETQYF | TGTGCCAGCAGTTCCCCGATCACAGGGGCGACCCAAGAGACCCAGTACTTC
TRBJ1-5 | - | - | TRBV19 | CASGGGREDQPQHF | TGTGCCAGTGGCGGGGGGAGGGAGGATCAGCCCCAGCATTTT
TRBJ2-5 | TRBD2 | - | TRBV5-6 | CASRPVAGGRETQYF | TGTGCCAGCAGACCCGTCGCGGGGGGGCGTGAGACCCAGTACTTC
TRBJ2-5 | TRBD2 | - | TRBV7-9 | CASSWAQRGVQETQYF | TGTGCCAGCAGCTGGGCCCAACGGGGGGTACAAGAGACCCAGTACTTC
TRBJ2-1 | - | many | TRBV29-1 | CSVLGGSGNEQFF | TGCAGCGTTCTTGGGGGTTCAGGGAATGAGCAGTTCTTC
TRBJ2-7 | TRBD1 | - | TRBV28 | CASSLPGQVGYEQYF | TGTGCCAGCAGTTTACCGGGACAGGTAGGGTACGAGCAGTACTTC
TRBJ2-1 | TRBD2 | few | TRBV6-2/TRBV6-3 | CASSYRSRTSGGASYNEQFF | TGTGCCAGCAGTTATCGCTCACGGACTAGCGGGGGGGCTTCCTACAATGAGCAGTTCTTC
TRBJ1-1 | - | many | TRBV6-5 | CASSDFQYTEAFF | TGTGCCAGCAGTGACTTCCAGTACACTGAAGCTTTCTTT
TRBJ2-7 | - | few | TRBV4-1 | CASSQEAVGAHEQYF | TGCGCCAGCAGCCAAGAAGCAGTCGGGGCCCACGAGCAGTACTTC
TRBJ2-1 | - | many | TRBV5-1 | CASSLREYNEQFF | TGCGCCAGCAGCTTGAGGGAGTACAATGAGCAGTTCTTC
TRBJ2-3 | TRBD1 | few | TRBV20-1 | CSATGQGGDTQYF | TGCAGTGCTACGGGACAGGGCGGAGATACGCAGTATTTT
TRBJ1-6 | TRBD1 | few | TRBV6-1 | CASTPTGVYSPLHF | TGTGCCAGCACCCCGACAGGGGTGTATTCACCCCTCCACTTT
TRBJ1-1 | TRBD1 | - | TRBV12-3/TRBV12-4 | CASSDRGAFAFF | TGTGCCAGCAGCGACAGGGGGGCTTTTGCTTTCTTT
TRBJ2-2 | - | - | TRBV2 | CASSATRSGELFF | TGTGCCAGCAGTGCCACTAGATCCGGGGAGCTGTTTTTT
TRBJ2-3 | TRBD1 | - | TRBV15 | CATSRSSEHTGTETSTDTQYF | TGTGCCACCAGCAGAAGCTCCGAGCATACCGGGACAGAGACCAGCACAGATACGCAGTATTTT
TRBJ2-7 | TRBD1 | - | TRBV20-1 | CSARETGAYEQYF | TGCAGTGCTAGAGAGACAGGGGCCTACGAGCAGTACTTC